A single sample is the source of the 10 T cell receptor beta chains below, sequenced in a study of blood T cell repertoires in COVID-19. Using immunoSEQ multiplex PCR, the repertoire was profiled, and TCRdb retains in-frame clones only, with some absent. Among some 60,000 clones, around 81% were seen once, and the ten largest hold 28%. Sequencing was done on a sample of peripheral blood. The receptors shown here come from a woman of 80 years or more with active or convalescent COVID-19.

This clone was observed a single time. The CDR3 DNA reads as TGCGCCAGCAGCCAGGGACTAGCGGGCTACGAGCAGTACTTC. Protein sequence: CASSQGLAGYEQYF. The J gene is TRBJ2-7, the V gene TRBV4-1, with 12 bases identical to TRBD2. V dropped 3 bases and J dropped 3; count of bases not matched to a gene: 0. This CDR3 spans 14 amino acids. CDR1 is MGHRA and CDR2 is YSYEKL in the germline V gene.

This chain uses TRBV6-6 with TRBJ2-7, with a tentative D call TRBD1 (5 bases). This CDR3 has 16 residues. The V gene lost 2 bases and the J gene lost 2 bases, with 16 bases spanning the gap. CDR1 MNHNY and CDR2 SVGAGI come from the germline V gene (reference sequence). The CDR3 region is CASSYQTGLQTYEQYF. CDR3 nucleotide sequence: TGTGCCAGCAGTTACCAAACAGGTCTTCAGACCTACGAGCAGTACTTC.

The chain carries TRBV7-9 and TRBJ2-5; D is possibly TRBD1 (6 bases). The V and J ends lost 1 base and 3 bases respectively, with 24 bases between them. The germline V gene encodes CDR1 SEHNR and CDR2 FQNEAQ (reference sequence). The CDR3 has 19 amino acids. CDR3 bases: TGTGCCAGCAGCTTAGAAAGGGTAGTAGACGGGACACCTAAAGAGACCCAGTACTTC. As protein: CASSLERVVDGTPKETQYF.

The chain is built from TRBV7-2 and TRBJ2-7; 9 bases fit TRBD2. After removal of 1 base from V and 5 bases from J, the junction contained 9 bases not matched to a gene. Germline CDR1 reads SGHTA; CDR2 reads FQGNSA. The CDR3 is made up of 16 amino acids. In nucleotides, the CDR3 is TGTGCCAGCAGCTTAGTGGCGGGGGGGCTTGTGGACGAGCAGTACTTC. Its translation: CASSLVAGGLVDEQYF.

This clone has just a few counts. V is TRBV12-3 or TRBV12-4 and J is TRBJ1-5; D is unresolved. The CDR3 runs 13 residues. Trimming stripped 2 bases from V and 5 bases from J, with 7 bases between. The CDR3 region is CASSLNIYQPQHF. DNA of the CDR3: TGTGCCAGCAGTTTAAACATCTATCAGCCCCAGCATTTT.

This clone showed up just once. The rearrangement joins TRBV7-9 to TRBJ1-1; the D is unclear. The germline V gene encodes CDR1 SEHNR and CDR2 FQNEAQ (reference sequence). The V and J ends lost 0 bases and 3 bases respectively, with 11 bases between them. The CDR3 length is 15 residues. CDR3 residues: CASSLATHLYTEAFF. DNA of the CDR3: TGTGCCAGCAGCTTAGCGACACATCTATACACTGAAGCTTTCTTT.

The CDR3 nucleotides read TGTGCCAGCAGCCAAGATTGGTGCAGACTCTATGGCTACACCTTC. Protein: CASSQDWCRLYGYTF. The rearrangement links TRBV3-1 (or the pseudogene TRBV3-2) to TRBJ1-2; no definite D call. Deletions cut 0 bases from V and 4 bases from J, with 12 bases between. Germline V gene sequence: CDR1 LGHDT, CDR2 YNNKEL (reference sequence). CDR3 length: 15 amino acids.

This chain connects TRBV5-6 to TRBJ1-3, with D uncertain. The CDR3 is 12 residues long. Looked up from germline, CDR1 is SGHDT and CDR2 is YYEEEE. V was clipped by 2 bases and J by 4 bases, with 4 bases between them. The CDR3 is CASSLSGNTIYF. The CDR3 DNA follows: TGTGCCAGCAGCTTAAGCGGAAACACCATATATTTT.

J is TRBJ1-3 and V is TRBV10-3; D remains ambiguous. There are 14 residues in the CDR3. Trimming removed 0 bases at V and 1 base at J, with 4 bases between. Germline V lookup: CDR1 ENHRY, CDR2 SYGVKD. CDR3 nucleotides: TGTGCCATCAGTGAGTCCGGGTCTGGAAACACCATATATTTT. Protein: CAISESGSGNTIYF.

The chain uses TRBV5-1 and TRBJ2-2; D gene ambiguous. V was pared by 0 bases and J by 3 bases, with 12 bases between. The CDR3 sequence is 16 residues long. CDR1 and CDR2 from the germline V gene are SGHRS and YFSETQ. The CDR3, as DNA: TGCGCCAGCAGCTTGGACCTAGAAGGTGACACCGGGGAGCTGTTTTTT. It codes for CASSLDLEGDTGELFF.